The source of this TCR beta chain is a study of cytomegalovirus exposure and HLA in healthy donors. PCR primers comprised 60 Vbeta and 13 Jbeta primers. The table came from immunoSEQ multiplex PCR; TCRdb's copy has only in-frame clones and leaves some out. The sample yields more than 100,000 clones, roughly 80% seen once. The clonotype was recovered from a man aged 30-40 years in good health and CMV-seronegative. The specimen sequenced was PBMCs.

The CDR3 here is CASSGGESFSGYTF. In DNA, the CDR3 is TGTGCCAGCAGTGGCGGGGAGTCGTTTAGCGGCTACACCTTC. This chain joins TRBV2 and TRBJ1-2; no clear D. Germline V gives CDR1 SNHLY, CDR2 FYNNEI. The germline V and J ends were trimmed by 4 bases and 8 bases, with 17 bases remaining between them. The CDR3 contains 14 residues.